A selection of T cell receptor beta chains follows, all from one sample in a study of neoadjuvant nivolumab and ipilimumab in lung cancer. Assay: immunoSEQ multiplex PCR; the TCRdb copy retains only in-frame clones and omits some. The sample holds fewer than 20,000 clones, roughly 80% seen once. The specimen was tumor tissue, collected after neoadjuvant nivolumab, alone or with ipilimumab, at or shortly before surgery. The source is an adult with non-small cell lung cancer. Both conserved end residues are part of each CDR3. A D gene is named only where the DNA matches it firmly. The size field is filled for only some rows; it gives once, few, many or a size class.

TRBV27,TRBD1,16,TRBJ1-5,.,TGTGCCAGCGCCATAGTGGGAGGGGGCATAGGGCAGCCCCAGCATTTT,CASAIVGGGIGQPQHF
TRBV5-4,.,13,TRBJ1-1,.,TGTGCCAGCAGCTCCCCCGGGAACACTGAAGCTTTCTTT,CASSSPGNTEAFF
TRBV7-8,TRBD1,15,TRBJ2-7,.,TGTGCCAGCAGTCTCGGGACAGGGCCTCCCTACGAGCAGTACTTC,CASSLGTGPPYEQYF
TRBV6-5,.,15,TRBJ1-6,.,TGTGCCAGCAGTCTGGACATCTCCTATAATTCACCCCTCCACTTT,CASSLDISYNSPLHF
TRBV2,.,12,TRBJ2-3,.,TGTGCCAGCAAGTTGGACACAGATACGCAGTATTTT,CASKLDTDTQYF
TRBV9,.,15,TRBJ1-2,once,TGTGCCAGCAGCGCTGACCCGAGGATTAACTATGGCTACACCTTC,CASSADPRINYGYTF
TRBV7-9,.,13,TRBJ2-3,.,TGTGCCAGCAGCTTATGGGGGGCAGATACGCAGTATTTT,CASSLWGADTQYF
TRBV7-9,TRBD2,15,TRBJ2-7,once,TGTGCCAGCAGCCCGGGACTAGCGGCTCGTCTCGAGCAGTACTTC,CASSPGLAARLEQYF
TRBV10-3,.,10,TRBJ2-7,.,TGTGCCTTCAAGACTTACGAGCAGTACTTC,CAFKTYEQYF
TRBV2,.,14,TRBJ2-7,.,TGTGCCAGCAGTGAAGTTCATACTGGTTACGAGCAGTACTTC,CASSEVHTGYEQYF
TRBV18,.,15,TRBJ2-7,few,TGTGCCAGCTCACCACTGAATGGGGCGTCCTACGAGCAGTACTTC,CASSPLNGASYEQYF
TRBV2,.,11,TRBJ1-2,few,TGTGCCAGCAAAGAAAACTATGGCTACACCTTC,CASKENYGYTF
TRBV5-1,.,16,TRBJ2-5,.,TGCGCCAGCAGCTTCGCTGGGGCTTCTCGGGCGGAGACCCAGTACTTC,CASSFAGASRAETQYF
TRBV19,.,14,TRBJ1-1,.,TGTGCCCTTCGGCGGGCGACACCGAACACTGAAGCTTTCTTT,CALRRATPNTEAFF
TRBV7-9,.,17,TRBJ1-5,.,TGTGCCAGCAGCTCGAGGAGTACAGGGAGTATCAATCAGCCCCAGCATTTT,CASSSRSTGSINQPQHF
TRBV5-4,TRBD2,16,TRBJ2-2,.,TGTGCCAGCAGCTTGGGCGGGGGTAGGCGCACCGGGGAGCTGTTTTTT,CASSLGGGRRTGELFF
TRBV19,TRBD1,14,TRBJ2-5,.,TGTGCCAGTAGTAAGGGACAGGGTCGAGAGACCCAGTACTTC,CASSKGQGRETQYF
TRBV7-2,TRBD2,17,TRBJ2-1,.,TGTGCCAGCAGCCTCCGACTAGCGGGGGGGCCTTATAATGAGCAGTTCTTC,CASSLRLAGGPYNEQFF
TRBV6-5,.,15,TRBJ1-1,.,TGTGCCAGCAGACCCCCTACCGGGGGCCGAACTGAAGCTTTCTTT,CASRPPTGGRTEAFF
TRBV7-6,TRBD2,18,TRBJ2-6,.,TGTGCCAGCAGCTTGATCGTGGGGGGGGGACTCAGGACCAACGTCCTGACTTTC,CASSLIVGGGLRTNVLTF
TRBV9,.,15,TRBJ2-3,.,TGTGCCAGCAGCCTCGGGGGGCTCAGGTCAGATACGCAGTATTTT,CASSLGGLRSDTQYF
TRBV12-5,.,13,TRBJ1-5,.,TGTGCTAGTGGTTTGGACCCAAATCAGCCCCAGCATTTT,CASGLDPNQPQHF
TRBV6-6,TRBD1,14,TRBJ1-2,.,TGTGCCAGCACACCGGGACAGGGATACTATGGCTACACCTTC,CASTPGQGYYGYTF
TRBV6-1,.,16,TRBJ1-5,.,TGTGCCAGCAGTGACTTCGGGGGGGGAAGCAATCAGCCCCAGCATTTT,CASSDFGGGSNQPQHF
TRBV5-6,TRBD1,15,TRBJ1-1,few,TGTGCCAGCAGCCCTCGGACAGGGGGGAACACTGAAGCTTTCTTT,CASSPRTGGNTEAFF
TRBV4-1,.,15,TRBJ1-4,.,TGCGCCAGCAGCCAAGATCAAGTTGGGGGAGGAAAACTGTTTTTT,CASSQDQVGGGKLFF
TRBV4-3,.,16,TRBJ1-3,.,TGCGCCAGCAGCCAAGATCTCGGGACCTCTGGAAACACCATATATTTT,CASSQDLGTSGNTIYF
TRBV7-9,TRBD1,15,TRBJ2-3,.,TGTGCCAGCACCGCCGGGACAGGGACAACAGATACGCAGTATTTT,CASTAGTGTTDTQYF
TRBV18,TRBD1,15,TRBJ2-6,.,TGTGCCAGCTCGGGACAGGGGTCAGGGGCCAACGTCCTGACTTTC,CASSGQGSGANVLTF
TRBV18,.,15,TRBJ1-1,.,TGTGCCAGCTCACCACCGGCGGGGACGAACACTGAAGCTTTCTTT,CASSPPAGTNTEAFF
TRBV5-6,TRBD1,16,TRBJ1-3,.,TGTGCCAGCAGCTTGCTTGGGACAGGGCTTGGAAACACCATATATTTT,CASSLLGTGLGNTIYF
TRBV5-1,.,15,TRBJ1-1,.,TGCGCCAGCAGCGGGGGGGCGGGGGAGTCCACTGAAGCTTTCTTT,CASSGGAGESTEAFF
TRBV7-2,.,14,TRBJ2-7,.,TGTGCCAGCAGCTTAGCCCTGTCCGCCTACGAGCAGTACTTC,CASSLALSAYEQYF